This T cell receptor beta chain derives from a study of OX40 agonist ivuxolimab in advanced cancers. Study summary: Partial responses were observed in three patients, of whom one had hepatocellular carcinoma and two had cutaneous melanoma.

Produced via immunoSEQ multiplex PCR; TCRdb's table is partial and in-frame only. This sample has about 98,000 clones, with more than 85% found just once. Germline CDR1 is SGHNT and CDR2 is YYREEE (reference sequence). V shed 0 bases and J shed 5 bases, with 8 bases lying between them. CDR3 length equals 13 residues. Sequenced here: CD4+ or CD8+ T cells sorted from blood, sampled in a trial of the OX40 agonist ivuxolimab. The sequence was collected from an adult with an advanced solid tumor such as melanoma, head and neck, liver or kidney cancer. This chain connects TRBV5-4 to TRBJ2-5, with D unclear. This CDR3 reads CASSLVATETQYF. CDR3 nucleotide sequence: TGTGCCAGCAGCTTGGTTGCGACGGAGACCCAGTACTTC.